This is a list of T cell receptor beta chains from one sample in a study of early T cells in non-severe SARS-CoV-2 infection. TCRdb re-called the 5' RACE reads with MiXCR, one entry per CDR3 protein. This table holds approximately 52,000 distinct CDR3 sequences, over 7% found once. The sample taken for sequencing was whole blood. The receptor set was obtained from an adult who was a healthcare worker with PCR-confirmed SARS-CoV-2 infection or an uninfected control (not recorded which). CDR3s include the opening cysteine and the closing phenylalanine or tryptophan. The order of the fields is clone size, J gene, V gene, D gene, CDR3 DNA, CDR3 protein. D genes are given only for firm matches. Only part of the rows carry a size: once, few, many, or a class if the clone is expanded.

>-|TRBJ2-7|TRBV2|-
TGTGCCAGCAGTGAAGCGGGGGACGGAGCCTACGAGCAGTACTTC
CASSEAGDGAYEQYF
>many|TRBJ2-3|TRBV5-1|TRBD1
TGCGCCAGCAGCTCCGATCCGGGACAGGACACAGATACGCAGTATTTT
CASSSDPGQDTDTQYF
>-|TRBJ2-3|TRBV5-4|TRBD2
TGTGCCAGCAGCTTGGCGACTAGCGGGAGTGATACGCAGTATTTT
CASSLATSGSDTQYF
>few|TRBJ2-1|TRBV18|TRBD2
TGTGCCAGCTCACCCTCCGGAGGAGGGAGGGCCTACAATGAGCAGTTCTTC
CASSPSGGGRAYNEQFF
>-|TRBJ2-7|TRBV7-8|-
TGTGCCAGCAGCTTTACAGGGCCCGAAGAGCAGTACTTC
CASSFTGPEEQYF
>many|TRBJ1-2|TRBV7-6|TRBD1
TGTGCCAGCAGTTCACAGGGGAACTATGGCTACACCTTC
CASSSQGNYGYTF
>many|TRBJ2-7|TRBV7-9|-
TGTGCCAGCAGCTTATCGGAACAGCACTCCTACGAGCAGTACTTC
CASSLSEQHSYEQYF
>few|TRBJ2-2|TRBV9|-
TGTGCCAGCAGCGTCGGGGGACGGAACACCGGGGAGCTGTTTTTT
CASSVGGRNTGELFF
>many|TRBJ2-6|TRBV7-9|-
TGTGCCAGCAGCTTATTTGGGACCCCCCACTCTGGGGCCAACGTCCTGACTTTC
CASSLFGTPHSGANVLTF
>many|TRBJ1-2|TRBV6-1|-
TGTGCCAGCAGTGAACCGAGTTCCTATGGCTACACCTTC
CASSEPSSYGYTF
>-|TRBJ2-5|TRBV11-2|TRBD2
TGTGCCAGCAGCTTAGATTTAGCGGGGGTCCTCGGGGAGACCCAGTACTTC
CASSLDLAGVLGETQYF
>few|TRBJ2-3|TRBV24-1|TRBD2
TGTGCCACCAGTGAGCCCAGCGGGAGGACTAGCACAGATACGCAGTATTTT
CATSEPSGRTSTDTQYF
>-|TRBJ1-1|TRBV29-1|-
TGCAGCGTTGCCCTTAAATTGACGGCTGAAGCTTTCTTT
CSVALKLTAEAFF
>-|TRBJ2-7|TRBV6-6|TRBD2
TGTGCCAGCAGTTACTCGACGGGACTAGCGAGGGAGCAGTACTTC
CASSYSTGLAREQYF
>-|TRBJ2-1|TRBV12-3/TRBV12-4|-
TGTGCCAGCAGTCAAGACCGACCGGGCTCCTACAATGAGCAGTTCTTC
CASSQDRPGSYNEQFF
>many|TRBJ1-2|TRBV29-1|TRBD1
TGCAGCGTTGAGCAAAACCGGGACAGCTATGGCTACACCTTC
CSVEQNRDSYGYTF
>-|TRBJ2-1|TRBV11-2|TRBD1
TGTGCCAGCAGCTATAGGACAGGGGGCTATGATGAGCAGTTCTTC
CASSYRTGGYDEQFF
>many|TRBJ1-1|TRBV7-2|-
TGTGCCAGCAGCTTAGCGGGGCAGAACACTGAAGCTTTCTTT
CASSLAGQNTEAFF
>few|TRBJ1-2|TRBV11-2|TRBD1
TGTGCCAGCAGCCTGGACAGGGGGAATGTGGATGGCTACACCTTC
CASSLDRGNVDGYTF
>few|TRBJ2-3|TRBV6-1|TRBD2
TGTGCCAGCCAGACTAGCGGGAGATCAGATACGCAGTATTTT
CASQTSGRSDTQYF
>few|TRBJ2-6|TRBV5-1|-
TGCGCCAGCACCCCCAGGGGCGGAGGGATCTCTGGGGCCAACGTCCTGACTTTC
CASTPRGGGISGANVLTF
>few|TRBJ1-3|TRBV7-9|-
TGTGCCAGCAGCTTATTTGGAGACTCTGGAAACACCATATATTTT
CASSLFGDSGNTIYF
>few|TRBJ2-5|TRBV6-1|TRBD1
TGTGCCAGCAGTGAAGCTATAAGGGACAGACAAGAGACCCAGTACTTC
CASSEAIRDRQETQYF
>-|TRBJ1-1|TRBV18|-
TGTGCCAGCTCACCAATAGGGGCGGCCACTGAAGCTTTCTTT
CASSPIGAATEAFF
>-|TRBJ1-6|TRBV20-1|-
TGCAGTGCTAGAGGCCAAAGAGGGCATAATTCACCCCTCCACTTT
CSARGQRGHNSPLHF
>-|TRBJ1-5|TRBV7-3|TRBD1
TGTGCCAGCAGCCAGCCCGGGACAGGGGGCGGTAATCAGCCCCAGCATTTT
CASSQPGTGGGNQPQHF
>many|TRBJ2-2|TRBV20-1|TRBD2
TGCAGTGGAAGGACTAGCGCCACCGGGGAGCTGTTTTTT
CSGRTSATGELFF
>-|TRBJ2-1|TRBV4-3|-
TGCGCCAGCAGCCAAGATCGCGTGAACAATGAGCAGTTCTTC
CASSQDRVNNEQFF
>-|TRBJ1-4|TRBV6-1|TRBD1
TGTGCCAGCAGTGACGGACAGGGAACAAAACTGTTTTTT
CASSDGQGTKLFF
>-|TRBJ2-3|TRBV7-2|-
TGTGCCAGCACCCCACGGGCTAGCGCAACAGATACGCAGTATTTT
CASTPRASATDTQYF
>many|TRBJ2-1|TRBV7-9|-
TGTGCCAGCAGCATTGGGACTCTCAGCTCCTACAATGAGCAGTTCTTC
CASSIGTLSSYNEQFF
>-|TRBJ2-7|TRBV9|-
TGTGCCAGCAGCGACTCTCCAGGGGACGGCTACGAGCAGTACTTC
CASSDSPGDGYEQYF
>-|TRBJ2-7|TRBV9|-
TGTGCCAGCAGCGTCGACGGGATAGGGACCTACGAGCAGTACTTC
CASSVDGIGTYEQYF
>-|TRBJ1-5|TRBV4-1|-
TGCGCCAGCAGCCAAGACGGAGGGAATCAGCCCCAGCATTTT
CASSQDGGNQPQHF
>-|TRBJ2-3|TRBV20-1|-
TGCAGTGCTAGGGCAGGGACGAGCCAAGATACGCAGTATTTT
CSARAGTSQDTQYF
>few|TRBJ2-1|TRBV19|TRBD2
TGTGCCAGTAGTACTAGCGGGAGGACGGGTGAGCAGTTCTTC
CASSTSGRTGEQFF
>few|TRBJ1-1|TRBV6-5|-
TGTGCCAGCAGTTACTCCGACAGTCTCTTCTTT
CASSYSDSLFF
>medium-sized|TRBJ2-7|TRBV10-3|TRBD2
TGTGCCATCAGTCACCCACCACTCGGGGGGGTCAATGCCTACGAGCAGTACTTC
CAISHPPLGGVNAYEQYF
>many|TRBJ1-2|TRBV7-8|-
TGTGCCAGCAGCTTACTCCCCCTCTATGTCGCTGGCTACACCTTC
CASSLLPLYVAGYTF
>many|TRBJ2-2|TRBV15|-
TGTGCCACCAGCAGAGATCTGGGAGACACCGGGGAGCTGTTTTTT
CATSRDLGDTGELFF
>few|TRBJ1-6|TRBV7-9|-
TGTGCCAGCAGCGCGTCGGATTCACCCCTCCACTTT
CASSASDSPLHF
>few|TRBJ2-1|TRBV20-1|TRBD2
TGCAGTGCTGCCTCCTCTGTAGCGGGGTCCTACAATGAGCAGTTCTTC
CSAASSVAGSYNEQFF
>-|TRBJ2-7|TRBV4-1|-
TGCGCCAGCAGCCAATCTGGGCTCGAGCAGTACTTC
CASSQSGLEQYF
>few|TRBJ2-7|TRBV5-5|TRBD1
TGTGCCAGCAGCTTGTGGCCGAGGACAGGTGTTACCTACGAGCAGTACTTC
CASSLWPRTGVTYEQYF
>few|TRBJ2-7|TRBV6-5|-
TGTGCCAGCAGTCTCCTCCCGGGAAGGACCCACGAGCAGTACTTC
CASSLLPGRTHEQYF
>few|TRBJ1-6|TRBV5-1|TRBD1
TGCGCCAGCAGCTTGGACAGGGGGCGATCACCCCTCCACTTT
CASSLDRGRSPLHF
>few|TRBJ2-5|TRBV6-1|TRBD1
TGTGCCAGCAGTGCAACCAGGGGGCTGGAGACCCAGTACTTC
CASSATRGLETQYF
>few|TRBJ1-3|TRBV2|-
TGTGCCAGCAGTGTGGATCCTGGAAACACCATATATTTT
CASSVDPGNTIYF
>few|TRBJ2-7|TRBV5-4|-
TGTGCCAGCAGTAACGGCTACGAGCAGTACTTC
CASSNGYEQYF
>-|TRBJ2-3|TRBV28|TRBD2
TGTGCCAGCAGGAACCGGGAGGAGGATACGCAGTATTTT
CASRNREEDTQYF
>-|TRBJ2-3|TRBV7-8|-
TGTGCCAGCAGCTTAGCCCCCGGGGGCGATACGCAGTATTTT
CASSLAPGGDTQYF
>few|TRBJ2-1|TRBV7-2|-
TGTGCCAGCAGCTTAGCAGCGCGAAATGAGCAGTTCTTC
CASSLAARNEQFF
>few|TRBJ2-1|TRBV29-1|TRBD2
TGCAGCGTTGAACTTGAAAGGACTAGCGAGAACAATGAGCAGTTCTTC
CSVELERTSENNEQFF
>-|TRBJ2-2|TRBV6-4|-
TGTGCCAGCAGTGACGTGAGGAGCTCCAACACCGGGGAGCTGTTTTTT
CASSDVRSSNTGELFF
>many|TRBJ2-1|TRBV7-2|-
TGTGCCAGCAGCTTCCGGGACTCTTACAATGAGCAGTTCTTC
CASSFRDSYNEQFF
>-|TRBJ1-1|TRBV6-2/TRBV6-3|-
TGTGCCAGCAGTTTGACAACAGCGAACACTGAAGCTTTCTTT
CASSLTTANTEAFF
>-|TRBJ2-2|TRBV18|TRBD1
TGTGCCAGCTCCGGGACAGGGGGGAACACCGGGGAGCTGTTTTTT
CASSGTGGNTGELFF